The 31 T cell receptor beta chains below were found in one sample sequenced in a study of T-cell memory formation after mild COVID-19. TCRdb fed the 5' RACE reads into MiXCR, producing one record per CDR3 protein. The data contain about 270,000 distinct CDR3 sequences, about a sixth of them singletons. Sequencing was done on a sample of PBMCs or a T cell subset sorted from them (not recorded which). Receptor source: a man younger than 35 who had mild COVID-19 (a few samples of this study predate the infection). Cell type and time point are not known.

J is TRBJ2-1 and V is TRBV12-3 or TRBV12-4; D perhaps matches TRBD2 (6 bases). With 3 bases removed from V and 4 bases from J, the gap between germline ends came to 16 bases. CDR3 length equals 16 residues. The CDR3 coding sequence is TGTGCCAGCAGTTTCGGAACGGGGGTTCCATACAATGAGCAGTTCTTC. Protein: CASSFGTGVPYNEQFF.

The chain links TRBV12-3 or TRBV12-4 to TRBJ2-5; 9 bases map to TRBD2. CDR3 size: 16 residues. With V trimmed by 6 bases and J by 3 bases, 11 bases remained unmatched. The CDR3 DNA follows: TGTGCCAGCAGCACCAGCGGGGGGTTTGCGAAAGAGACCCAGTACTTC. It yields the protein CASSTSGGFAKETQYF.

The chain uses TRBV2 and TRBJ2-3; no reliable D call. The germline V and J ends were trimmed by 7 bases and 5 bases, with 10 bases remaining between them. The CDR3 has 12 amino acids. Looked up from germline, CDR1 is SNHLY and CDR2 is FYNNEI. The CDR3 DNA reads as TGTGCCAGCATACGGGCCGGAGATACGCAGTATTTT. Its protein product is CASIRAGDTQYF.

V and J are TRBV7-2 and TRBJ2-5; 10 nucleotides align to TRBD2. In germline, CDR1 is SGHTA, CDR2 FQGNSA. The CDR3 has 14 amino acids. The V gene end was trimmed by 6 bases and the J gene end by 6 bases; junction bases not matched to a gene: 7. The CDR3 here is CASSQRGGRQTQYF. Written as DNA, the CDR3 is TGTGCCAGCAGTCAGCGGGGGGGCAGGCAGACCCAGTACTTC.

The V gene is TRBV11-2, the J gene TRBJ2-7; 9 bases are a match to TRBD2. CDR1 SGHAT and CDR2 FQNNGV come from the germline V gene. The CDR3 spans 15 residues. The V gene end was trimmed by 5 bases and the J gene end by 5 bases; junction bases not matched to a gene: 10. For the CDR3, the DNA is TGTGCCAGCAGCCCCGGCGGGCGGGGGGGCGACGAGCAGTACTTC. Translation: CASSPGGRGGDEQYF.

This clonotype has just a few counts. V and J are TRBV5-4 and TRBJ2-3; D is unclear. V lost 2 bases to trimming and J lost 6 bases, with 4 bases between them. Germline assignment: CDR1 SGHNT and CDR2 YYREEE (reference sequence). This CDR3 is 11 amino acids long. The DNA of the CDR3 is TGTGCCAGCAGCTTTCAGGATACGCAGTATTTT. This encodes CASSFQDTQYF.

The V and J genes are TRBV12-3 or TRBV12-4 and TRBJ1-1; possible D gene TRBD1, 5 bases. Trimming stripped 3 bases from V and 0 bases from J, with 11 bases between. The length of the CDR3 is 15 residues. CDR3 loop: CASSFPGLMNTEAFF. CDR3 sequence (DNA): TGTGCCAGCAGTTTCCCGGGACTTATGAACACTGAAGCTTTCTTT.

CDR3 in DNA: TGCAGCGTCGGACAGTCGAATCAGCCCCAGCATTTT. As protein: CSVGQSNQPQHF. The chain uses TRBV29-1 and TRBJ1-5; D is possibly TRBD1 (6 bases). In germline, CDR1 is SQVTM, CDR2 ANQGSEA. Trimming removed 6 bases from V and 4 bases from J, with 10 bases in between. The CDR3 contains 12 residues.

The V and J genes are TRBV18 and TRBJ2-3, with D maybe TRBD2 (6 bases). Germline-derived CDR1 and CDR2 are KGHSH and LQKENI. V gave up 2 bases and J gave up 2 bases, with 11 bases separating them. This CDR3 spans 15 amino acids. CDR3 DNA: TGTGCCAGCTCACCAGACTCTAGCGACACAGATACGCAGTATTTT. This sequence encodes CASSPDSSDTDTQYF.

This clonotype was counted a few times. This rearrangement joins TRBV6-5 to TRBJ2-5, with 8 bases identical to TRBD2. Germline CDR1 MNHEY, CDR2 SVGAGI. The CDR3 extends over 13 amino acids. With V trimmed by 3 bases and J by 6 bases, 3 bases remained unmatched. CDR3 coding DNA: TGTGCCAGCAGTTATTCGGGGGGGAAGACCCAGTACTTC. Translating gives CASSYSGGKTQYF.

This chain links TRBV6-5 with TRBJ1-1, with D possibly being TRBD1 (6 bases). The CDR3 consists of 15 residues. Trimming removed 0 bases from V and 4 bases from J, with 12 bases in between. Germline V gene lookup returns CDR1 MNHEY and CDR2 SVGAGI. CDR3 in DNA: TGTGCCAGCAGTTACTCGGTCAGGGGAGGCACTGAAGCTTTCTTT. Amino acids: CASSYSVRGGTEAFF.

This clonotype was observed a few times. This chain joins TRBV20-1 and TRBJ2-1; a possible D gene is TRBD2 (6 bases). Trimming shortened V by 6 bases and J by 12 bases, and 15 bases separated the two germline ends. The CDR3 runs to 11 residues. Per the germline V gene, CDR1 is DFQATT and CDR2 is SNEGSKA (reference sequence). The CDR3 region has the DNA TGCAGTGCCCCCAGACTAGTTTCGCAGTTCTTC. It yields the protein CSAPRLVSQFF.

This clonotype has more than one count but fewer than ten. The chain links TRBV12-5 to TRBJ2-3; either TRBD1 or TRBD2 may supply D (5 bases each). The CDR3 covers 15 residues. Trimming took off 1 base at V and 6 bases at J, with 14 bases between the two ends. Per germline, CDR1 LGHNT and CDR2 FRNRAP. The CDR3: CASGLAGTSGDTQYF. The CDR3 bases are TGTGCTAGTGGTTTGGCAGGGACGTCCGGCGATACGCAGTATTTT.

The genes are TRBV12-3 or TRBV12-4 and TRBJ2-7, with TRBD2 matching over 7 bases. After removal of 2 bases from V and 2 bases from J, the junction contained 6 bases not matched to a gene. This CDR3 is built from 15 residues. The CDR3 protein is CASSLIPGTTYEQYF. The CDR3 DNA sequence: TGTGCCAGCAGTTTAATCCCAGGGACTACCTACGAGCAGTACTTC.

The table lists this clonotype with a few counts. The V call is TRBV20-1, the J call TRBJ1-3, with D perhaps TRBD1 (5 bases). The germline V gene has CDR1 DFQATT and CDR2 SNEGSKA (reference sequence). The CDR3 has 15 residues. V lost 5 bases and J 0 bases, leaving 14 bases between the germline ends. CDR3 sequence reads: CSAEPGGNSGNTIYF. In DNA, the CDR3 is TGCAGTGCTGAACCCGGGGGGAACTCTGGAAACACCATATATTTT.

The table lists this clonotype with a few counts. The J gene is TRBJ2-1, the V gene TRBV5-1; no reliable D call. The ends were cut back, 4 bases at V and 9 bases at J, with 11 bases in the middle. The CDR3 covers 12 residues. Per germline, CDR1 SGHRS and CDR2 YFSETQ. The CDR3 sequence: CASSPDWVEQFF. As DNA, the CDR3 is TGCGCCAGCAGCCCGGATTGGGTTGAGCAGTTCTTC. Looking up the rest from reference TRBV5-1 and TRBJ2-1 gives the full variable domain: KAGVTQTPRYLIKTRGQQVTLSCSPISGHRSVSWYQQTPGQGLQFLFEYFSETQRNKGNFPGRFSGRQFSNSRSEMNVSTLELGDSALYLCASSPDWVEQFFGPGTRLTVL.

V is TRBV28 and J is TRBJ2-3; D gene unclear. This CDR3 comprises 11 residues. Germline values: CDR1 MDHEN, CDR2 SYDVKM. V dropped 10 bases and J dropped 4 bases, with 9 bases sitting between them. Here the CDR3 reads CAILGPDTQYF. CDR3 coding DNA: TGTGCCATCCTCGGCCCAGATACGCAGTATTTT.

The CDR3, as DNA: TGTGCCAGCAGCTTCCAGACTAGAGAGACCCAGTACTTC. It is translated as CASSFQTRETQYF. This rearrangement joins TRBV11-2 to TRBJ2-5, with D perhaps TRBD2 (6 bases). This CDR3 is 13 amino acids long. The germline CDR1 and CDR2 sequences are SGHAT and FQNNGV. The V and J ends lost 3 bases and 4 bases respectively, with 9 bases between them.

The CDR3 is CASSPAGETQYF. CDR3 coding DNA: TGTGCCAGCAGTCCAGCGGGAGAGACCCAGTACTTC. This chain joins TRBV28 and TRBJ2-5; a possible D gene is TRBD2 (6 bases). From germline, CDR1 is MDHEN and CDR2 SYDVKM. The CDR3 has 12 amino acids. Trimming shortened V by 5 bases and J by 4 bases, and 8 bases separated the two germline ends.

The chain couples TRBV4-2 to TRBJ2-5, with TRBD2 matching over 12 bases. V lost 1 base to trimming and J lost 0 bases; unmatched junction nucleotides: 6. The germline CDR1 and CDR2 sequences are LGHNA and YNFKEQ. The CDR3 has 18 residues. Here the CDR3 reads CASSQGRLAGGDQETQYF. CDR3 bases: TGTGCCAGCAGCCAAGGTCGGCTAGCGGGGGGGGACCAAGAGACCCAGTACTTC.

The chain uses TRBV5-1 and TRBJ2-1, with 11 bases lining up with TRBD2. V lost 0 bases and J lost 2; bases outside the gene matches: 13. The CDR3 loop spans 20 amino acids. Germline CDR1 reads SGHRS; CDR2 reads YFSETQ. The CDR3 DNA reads TGCGCCAGCAGCTTGGAGAGGCTAGCGGGGGGTATTGGGGCCTACAATGAGCAGTTCTTC. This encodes CASSLERLAGGIGAYNEQFF.

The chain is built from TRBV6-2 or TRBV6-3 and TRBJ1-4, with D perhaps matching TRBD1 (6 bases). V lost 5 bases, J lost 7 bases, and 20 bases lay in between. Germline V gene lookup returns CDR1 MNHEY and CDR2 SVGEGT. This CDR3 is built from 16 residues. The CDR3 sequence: CASSPRRRTAPEKLFF. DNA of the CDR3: TGTGCCAGCAGTCCAAGACGTCGGACAGCACCTGAAAAACTGTTTTTT.

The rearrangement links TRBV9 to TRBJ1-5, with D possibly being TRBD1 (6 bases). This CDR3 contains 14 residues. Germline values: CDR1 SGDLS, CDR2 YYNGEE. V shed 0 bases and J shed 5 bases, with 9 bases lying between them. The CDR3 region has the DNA TGTGCCAGCAGCGTAGGGGGGGCATATCAGCCCCAGCATTTT. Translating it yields CASSVGGAYQPQHF.

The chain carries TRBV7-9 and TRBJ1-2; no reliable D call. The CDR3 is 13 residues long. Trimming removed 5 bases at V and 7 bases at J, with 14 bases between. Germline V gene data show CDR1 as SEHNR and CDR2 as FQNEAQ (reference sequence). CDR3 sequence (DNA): TGTGCCAGCAGCCCCACCCCAAGTTTTGGCTACACCTTC. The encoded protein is CASSPTPSFGYTF.

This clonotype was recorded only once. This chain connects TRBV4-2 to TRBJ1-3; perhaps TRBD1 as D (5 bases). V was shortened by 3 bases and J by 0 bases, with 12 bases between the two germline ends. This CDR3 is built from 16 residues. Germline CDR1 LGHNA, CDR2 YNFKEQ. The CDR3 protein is CASSQGTVISGNTIYF. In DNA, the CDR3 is TGTGCCAGCAGCCAGGGGACGGTGATCTCTGGAAACACCATATATTTT.

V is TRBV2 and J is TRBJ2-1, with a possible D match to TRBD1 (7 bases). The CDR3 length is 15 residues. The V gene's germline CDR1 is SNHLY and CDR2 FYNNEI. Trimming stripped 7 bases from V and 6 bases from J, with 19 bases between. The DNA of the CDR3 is TGTGCCAGCAAGCAGGGGGACTCGGCTCCCAATGAGCAGTTCTTC. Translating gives CASKQGDSAPNEQFF.

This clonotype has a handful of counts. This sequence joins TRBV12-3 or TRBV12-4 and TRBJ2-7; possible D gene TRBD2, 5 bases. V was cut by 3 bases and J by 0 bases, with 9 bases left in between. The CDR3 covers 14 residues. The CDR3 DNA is TGTGCCAGCAGTTTCGGCGGGCCCTCCTACGAGCAGTACTTC. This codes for CASSFGGPSYEQYF.

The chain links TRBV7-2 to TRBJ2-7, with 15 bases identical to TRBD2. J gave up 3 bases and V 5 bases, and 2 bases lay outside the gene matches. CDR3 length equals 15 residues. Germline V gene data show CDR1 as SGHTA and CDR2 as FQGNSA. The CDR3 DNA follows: TGTGCCAGCAGCGGACTAGCGGGGGGGCTCTACGAGCAGTACTTC. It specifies CASSGLAGGLYEQYF.

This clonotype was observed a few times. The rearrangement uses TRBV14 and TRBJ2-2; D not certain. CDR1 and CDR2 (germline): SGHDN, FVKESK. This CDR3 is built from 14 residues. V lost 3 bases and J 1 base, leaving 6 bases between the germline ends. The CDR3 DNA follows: TGTGCCAGCAGCCAGATAGGGAACACCGGGGAGCTGTTTTTT. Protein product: CASSQIGNTGELFF.

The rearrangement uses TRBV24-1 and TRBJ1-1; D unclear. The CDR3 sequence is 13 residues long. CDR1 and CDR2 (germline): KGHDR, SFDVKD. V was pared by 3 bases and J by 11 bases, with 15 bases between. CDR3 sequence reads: CATSDPLTHVAFF. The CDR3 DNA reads TGTGCCACCAGTGATCCACTGACCCATGTGGCTTTCTTT.

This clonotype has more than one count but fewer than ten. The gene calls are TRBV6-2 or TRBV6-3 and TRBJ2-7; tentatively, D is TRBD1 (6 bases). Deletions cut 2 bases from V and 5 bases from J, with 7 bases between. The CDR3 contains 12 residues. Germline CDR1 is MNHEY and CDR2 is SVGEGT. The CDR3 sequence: CASSYRGNEQYV. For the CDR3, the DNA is TGTGCCAGCAGTTACAGGGGGAACGAGCAGTACGTC.